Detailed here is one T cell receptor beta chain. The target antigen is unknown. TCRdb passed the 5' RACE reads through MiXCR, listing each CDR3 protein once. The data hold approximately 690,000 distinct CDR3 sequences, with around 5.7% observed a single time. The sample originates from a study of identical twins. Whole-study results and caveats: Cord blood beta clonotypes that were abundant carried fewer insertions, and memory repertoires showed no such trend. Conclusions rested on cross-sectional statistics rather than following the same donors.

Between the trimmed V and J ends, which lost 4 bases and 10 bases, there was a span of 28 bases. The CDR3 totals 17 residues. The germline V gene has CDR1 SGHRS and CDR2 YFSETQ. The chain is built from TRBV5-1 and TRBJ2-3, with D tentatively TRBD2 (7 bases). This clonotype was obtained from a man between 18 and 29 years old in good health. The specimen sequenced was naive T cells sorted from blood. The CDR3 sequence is CASSPESGIASPGAQYF. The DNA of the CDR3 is TGCGCCAGCAGCCCGGAGAGCGGGATTGCGTCCCCAGGGGCGCAGTATTTT.